The 3 T cell receptor beta chains below all came from one sample that was sequenced in a study of T cell repertoires in cytomegalovirus infection. MiXCR was run by TCRdb on the reads, yielding one entry per CDR3 protein. Of fewer than 850,000 distinct CDR3 sequences listed, about 29% are singletons. Antigens for these TCRs are unknown. The starting material was cultured CD8+ T cells from PBMCs, obtained from culture after CMV antigen stimulation. The source of these receptors is a human donor in good health (CMV status not recorded). Some clones in this sample may be carry-over from other donors' samples.

The chain carries TRBV7-2 and TRBJ1-3; 10 bases line up with TRBD1. Germline trimming cut 4 bases from V and 4 bases from J; bases unmatched to any gene: 10. Looked up from germline, CDR1 is SGHTA and CDR2 is FQGNSA. The CDR3 loop spans 17 amino acids. Written as DNA, the CDR3 is TGTGCCAGCAGCTCCCGGGACAGGGGAAGGGGCGGAAACACCATATATTTT. Amino acids: CASSSRDRGRGGNTIYF.

This clonotype appeared a few times. The V and J genes are TRBV7-8 and TRBJ1-2, with D maybe TRBD1 (6 bases). V was pared by 5 bases and J by 4 bases, with 17 bases between. The CDR3 extends over 15 amino acids. Germline V lookup: CDR1 SGHVS, CDR2 FQNEAQ. The CDR3 DNA reads TGTGCCAGCAGCCCTCCCGATGGGGGCTTCTATGGCTACACCTTC. Its translation is CASSPPDGGFYGYTF.

This clonotype was seen ten or more times. The V gene is TRBV6-1, the J gene TRBJ1-2; 7 bases line up with TRBD1. CDR1 and CDR2 from the germline V gene are MNHNS and SASEGT. The V gene end was trimmed by 6 bases and the J gene end by 2 bases; junction bases not matched to a gene: 6. The CDR3 extends over 14 amino acids. CDR3 sequence reads: CASRRGQTNYGYTF. The DNA of the CDR3 is TGTGCCAGCAGGAGGGGACAGACCAACTATGGCTACACCTTC.